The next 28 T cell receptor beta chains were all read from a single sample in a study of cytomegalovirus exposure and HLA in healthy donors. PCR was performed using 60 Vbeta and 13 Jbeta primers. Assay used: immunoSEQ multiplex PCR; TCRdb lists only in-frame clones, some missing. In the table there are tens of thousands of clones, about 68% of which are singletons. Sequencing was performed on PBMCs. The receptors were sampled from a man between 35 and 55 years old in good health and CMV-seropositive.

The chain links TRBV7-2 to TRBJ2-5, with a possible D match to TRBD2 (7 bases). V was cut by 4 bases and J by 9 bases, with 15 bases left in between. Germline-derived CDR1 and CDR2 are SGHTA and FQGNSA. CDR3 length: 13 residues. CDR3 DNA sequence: TGTGCCAGCAGCTACGGGGGGCCTCCGGCCCAGTACTTC. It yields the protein CASSYGGPPAQYF.

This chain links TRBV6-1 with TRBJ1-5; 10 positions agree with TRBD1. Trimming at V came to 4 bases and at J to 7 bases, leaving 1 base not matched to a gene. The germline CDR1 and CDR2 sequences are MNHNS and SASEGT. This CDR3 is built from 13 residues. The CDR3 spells CASSGGQGQPQHF. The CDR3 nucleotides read TGTGCCAGCAGTGGGGGACAGGGGCAGCCCCAGCATTTT.

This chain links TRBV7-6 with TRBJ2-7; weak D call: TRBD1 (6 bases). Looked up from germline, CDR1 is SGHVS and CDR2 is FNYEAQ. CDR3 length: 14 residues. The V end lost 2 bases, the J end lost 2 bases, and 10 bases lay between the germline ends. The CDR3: CASSLRDKTYEQYF. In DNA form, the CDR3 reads TGTGCCAGCAGCTTAAGGGACAAAACCTACGAGCAGTACTTC. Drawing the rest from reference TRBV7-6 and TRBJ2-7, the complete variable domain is GAGVSQSPRYKVTKRGQDVALRCDPISGHVSLYWYRQALGQGPEFLTYFNYEAQQDKSGLPNDRFSAERPEGSISTLTIQRTEQRDSAMYRCASSLRDKTYEQYFGPGTRLTVT.

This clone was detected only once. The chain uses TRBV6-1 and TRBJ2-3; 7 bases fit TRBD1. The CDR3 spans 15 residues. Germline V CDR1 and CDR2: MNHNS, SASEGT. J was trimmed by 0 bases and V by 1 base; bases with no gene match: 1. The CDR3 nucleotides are TGTGCCAGCAGTGAAGGACAGGGTAGCACAGATACGCAGTATTTT. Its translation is CASSEGQGSTDTQYF.

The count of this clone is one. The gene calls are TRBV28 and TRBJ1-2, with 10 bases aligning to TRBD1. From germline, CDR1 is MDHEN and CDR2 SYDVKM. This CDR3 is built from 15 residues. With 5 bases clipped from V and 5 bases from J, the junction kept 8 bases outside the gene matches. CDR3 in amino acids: CASSPPRDRGYGYTF. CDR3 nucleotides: TGTGCCAGCAGTCCCCCCCGGGACAGGGGATATGGCTACACCTTC.

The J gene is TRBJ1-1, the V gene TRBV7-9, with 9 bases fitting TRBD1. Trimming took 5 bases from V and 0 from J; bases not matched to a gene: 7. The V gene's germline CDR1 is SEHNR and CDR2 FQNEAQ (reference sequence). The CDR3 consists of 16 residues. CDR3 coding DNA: TGTGCCAGCAGCCCACCCGGGACAGGGCTGAACACTGAAGCTTTCTTT. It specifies CASSPPGTGLNTEAFF.

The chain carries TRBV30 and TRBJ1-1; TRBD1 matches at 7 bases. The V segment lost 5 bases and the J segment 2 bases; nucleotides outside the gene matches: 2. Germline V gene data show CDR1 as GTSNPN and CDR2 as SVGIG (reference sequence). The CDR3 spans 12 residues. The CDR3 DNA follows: TGTGCCTGGGGGACAGCTAACACTGAAGCTTTCTTT. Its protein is CAWGTANTEAFF. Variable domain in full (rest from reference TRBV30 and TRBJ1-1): SQTIHQWPATLVQPVGSPLSLECTVEGTSNPNLYWYRQAAGRGLQLLFYSVGIGQISSEVPQNLSASRPQDRQFILSSKKLLLSDSGFYLCAWGTANTEAFFGQGTRLTVV.

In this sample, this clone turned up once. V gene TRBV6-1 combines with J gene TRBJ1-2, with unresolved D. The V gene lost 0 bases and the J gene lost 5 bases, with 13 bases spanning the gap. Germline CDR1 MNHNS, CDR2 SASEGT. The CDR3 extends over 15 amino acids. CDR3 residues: CASSEALRGRYGYTF. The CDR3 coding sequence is TGTGCCAGCAGTGAAGCGCTTCGGGGAAGGTATGGCTACACCTTC.

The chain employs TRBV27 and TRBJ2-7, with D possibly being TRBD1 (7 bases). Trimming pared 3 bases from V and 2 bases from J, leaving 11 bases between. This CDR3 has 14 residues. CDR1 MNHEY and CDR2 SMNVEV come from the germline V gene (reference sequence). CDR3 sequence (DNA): TGTGCCAGCAGTTTGGGGGGACAGACCTACGAGCAGTACTTC. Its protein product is CASSLGGQTYEQYF.

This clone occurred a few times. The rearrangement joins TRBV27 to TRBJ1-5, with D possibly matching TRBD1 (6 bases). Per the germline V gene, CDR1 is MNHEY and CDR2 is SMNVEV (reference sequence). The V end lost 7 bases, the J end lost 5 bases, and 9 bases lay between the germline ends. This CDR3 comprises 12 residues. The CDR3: CASKAGDQPQHF. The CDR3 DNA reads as TGTGCCAGCAAGGCAGGGGATCAGCCCCAGCATTTT.

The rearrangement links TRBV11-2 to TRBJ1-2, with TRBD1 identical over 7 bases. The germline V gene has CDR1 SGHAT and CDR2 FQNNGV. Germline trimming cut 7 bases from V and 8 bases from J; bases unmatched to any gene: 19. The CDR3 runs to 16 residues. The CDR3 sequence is CASNGIGRGIRKGYTF. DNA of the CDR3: TGTGCCAGCAACGGGATTGGCAGGGGGATTCGAAAGGGCTACACCTTC.

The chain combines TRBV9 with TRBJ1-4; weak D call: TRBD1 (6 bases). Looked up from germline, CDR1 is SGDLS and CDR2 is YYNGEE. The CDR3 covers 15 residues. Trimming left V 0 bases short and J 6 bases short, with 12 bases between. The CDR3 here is CASSVGPDSDEKLFF. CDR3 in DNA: TGTGCCAGCAGCGTAGGCCCGGACAGCGATGAAAAACTGTTTTTT.

The CDR3 sequence is CASTLLAGVYEQYF. CDR3 sequence (DNA): TGTGCCAGCACCCTACTAGCGGGAGTCTACGAGCAGTACTTC. The chain employs TRBV2 and TRBJ2-7; the match to TRBD2 covers 11 bases. Germline V gives CDR1 SNHLY, CDR2 FYNNEI. V trimming: 7 bases; J trimming: 3 bases; junction bases outside the gene matches: 5. CDR3 length: 14 amino acids.

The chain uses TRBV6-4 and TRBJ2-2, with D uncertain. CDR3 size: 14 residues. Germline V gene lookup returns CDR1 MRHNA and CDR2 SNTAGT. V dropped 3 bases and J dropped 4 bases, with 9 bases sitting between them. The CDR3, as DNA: TGTGCCAGCAGTGATCTCGACACCACCGGGGAGCTGTTTTTT. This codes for CASSDLDTTGELFF.

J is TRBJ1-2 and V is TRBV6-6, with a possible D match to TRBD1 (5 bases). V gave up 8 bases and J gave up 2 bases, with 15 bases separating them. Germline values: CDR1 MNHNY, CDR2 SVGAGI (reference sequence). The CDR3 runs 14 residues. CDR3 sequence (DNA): TGTGCCAGCTCCCACGCGGGGGGGAACTATGGCTACACCTTC. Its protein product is CASSHAGGNYGYTF.

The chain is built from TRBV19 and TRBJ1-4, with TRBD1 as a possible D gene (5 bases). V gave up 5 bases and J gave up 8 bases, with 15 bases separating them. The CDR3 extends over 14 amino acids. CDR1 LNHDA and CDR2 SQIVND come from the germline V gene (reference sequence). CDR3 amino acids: CASSQGGAGEKLFF. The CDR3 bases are TGTGCCAGTAGTCAAGGAGGGGCTGGAGAAAAACTGTTTTTT. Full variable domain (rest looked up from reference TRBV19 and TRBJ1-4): DGGITQSPKYLFRKEGQNVTLSCEQNLNHDAMYWYRQDPGQGLRLIYYSQIVNDFQKGDIAEGYSVSREKKESFPLTVTSAQKNPTAFYLCASSQGGAGEKLFFGSGTQLSVL.

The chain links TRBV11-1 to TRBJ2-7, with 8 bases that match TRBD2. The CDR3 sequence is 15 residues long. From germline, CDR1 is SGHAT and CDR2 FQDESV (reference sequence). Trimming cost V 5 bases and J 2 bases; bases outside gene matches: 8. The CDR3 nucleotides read TGTGCCAGCAGCCAGCGGGGGCAGGTACCCTACGAGCAGTACTTC. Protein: CASSQRGQVPYEQYF.

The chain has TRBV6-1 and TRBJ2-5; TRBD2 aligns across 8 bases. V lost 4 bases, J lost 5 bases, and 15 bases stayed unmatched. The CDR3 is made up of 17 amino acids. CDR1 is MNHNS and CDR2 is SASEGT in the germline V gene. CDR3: CASSGAVGGGWWETQYF. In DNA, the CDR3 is TGTGCCAGCAGTGGCGCAGTCGGGGGGGGATGGTGGGAGACCCAGTACTTC.

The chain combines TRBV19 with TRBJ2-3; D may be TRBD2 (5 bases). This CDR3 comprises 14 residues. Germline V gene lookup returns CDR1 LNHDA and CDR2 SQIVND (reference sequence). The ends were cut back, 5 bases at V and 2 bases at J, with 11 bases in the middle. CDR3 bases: TGTGCCAGTAGTTTCGGACTTACCACAGATACGCAGTATTTT. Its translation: CASSFGLTTDTQYF.

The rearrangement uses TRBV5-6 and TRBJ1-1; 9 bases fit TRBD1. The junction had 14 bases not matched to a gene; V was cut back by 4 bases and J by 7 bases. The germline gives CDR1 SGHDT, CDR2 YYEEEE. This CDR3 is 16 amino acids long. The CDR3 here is CASSQSRDRELVEAFF. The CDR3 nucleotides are TGTGCCAGCAGCCAGAGCCGGGACAGGGAATTAGTTGAAGCTTTCTTT.

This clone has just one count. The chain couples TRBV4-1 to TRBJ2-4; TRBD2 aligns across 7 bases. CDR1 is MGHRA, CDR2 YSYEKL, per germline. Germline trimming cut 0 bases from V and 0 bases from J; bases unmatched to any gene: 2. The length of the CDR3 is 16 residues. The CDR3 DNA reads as TGCGCCAGCAGCCAAGAGGGGGGGATAGCCAAAAACATTCAGTACTTC. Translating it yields CASSQEGGIAKNIQYF.

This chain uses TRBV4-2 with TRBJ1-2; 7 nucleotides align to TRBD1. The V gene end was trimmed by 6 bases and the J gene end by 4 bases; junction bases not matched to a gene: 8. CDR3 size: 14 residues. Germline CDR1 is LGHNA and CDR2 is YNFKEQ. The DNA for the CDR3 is TGTGCCAGCAGTCCTACAGGGGTTCGCTATGGCTACACCTTC. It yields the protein CASSPTGVRYGYTF.

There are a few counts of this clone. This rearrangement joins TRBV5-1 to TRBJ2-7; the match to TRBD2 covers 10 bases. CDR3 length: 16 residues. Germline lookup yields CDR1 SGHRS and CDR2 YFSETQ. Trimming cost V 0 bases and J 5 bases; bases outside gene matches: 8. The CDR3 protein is CASSLVSLAGVHEQYF. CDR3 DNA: TGCGCCAGCAGCTTGGTCAGCCTAGCGGGAGTCCACGAGCAGTACTTC.

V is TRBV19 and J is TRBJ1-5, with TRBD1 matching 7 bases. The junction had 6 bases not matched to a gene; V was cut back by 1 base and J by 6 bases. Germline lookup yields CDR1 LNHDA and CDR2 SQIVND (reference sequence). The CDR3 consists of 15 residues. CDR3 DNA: TGTGCCAGTAGTATAGGAGTAGGGGGCCCTCAGCCCCAGCATTTT. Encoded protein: CASSIGVGGPQPQHF.

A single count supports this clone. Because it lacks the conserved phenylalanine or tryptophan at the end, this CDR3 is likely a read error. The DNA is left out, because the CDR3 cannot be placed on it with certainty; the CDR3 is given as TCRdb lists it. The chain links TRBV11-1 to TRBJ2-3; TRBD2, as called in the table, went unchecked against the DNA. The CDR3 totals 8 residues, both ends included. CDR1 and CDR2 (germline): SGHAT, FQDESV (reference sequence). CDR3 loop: CASSLPRV.

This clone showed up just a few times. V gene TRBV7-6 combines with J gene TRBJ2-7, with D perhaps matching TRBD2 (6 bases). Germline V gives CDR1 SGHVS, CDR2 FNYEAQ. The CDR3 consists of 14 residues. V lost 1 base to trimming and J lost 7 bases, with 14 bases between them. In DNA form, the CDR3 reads TGTGCCAGCAGCTTAGGCGGGGAGCCTGGAGAGCAGTACTTC. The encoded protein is CASSLGGEPGEQYF.

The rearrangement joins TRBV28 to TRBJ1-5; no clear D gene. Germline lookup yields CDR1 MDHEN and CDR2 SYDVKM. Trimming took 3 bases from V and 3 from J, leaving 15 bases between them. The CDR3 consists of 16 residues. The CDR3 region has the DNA TGTGCCAGCAGTTTGGCCCCGCGGGCAAACAATCAGCCCCAGCATTTT. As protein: CASSLAPRANNQPQHF. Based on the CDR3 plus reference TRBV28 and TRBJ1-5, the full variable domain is DVKVTQSSRYLVKRTGEKVFLECVQDMDHENMFWYRQDPGLGLRLIYFSYDVKMKEKGDIPEGYSVSREKKERFSLILESASTNQTSMYLCASSLAPRANNQPQHFGDGTRLSIL.

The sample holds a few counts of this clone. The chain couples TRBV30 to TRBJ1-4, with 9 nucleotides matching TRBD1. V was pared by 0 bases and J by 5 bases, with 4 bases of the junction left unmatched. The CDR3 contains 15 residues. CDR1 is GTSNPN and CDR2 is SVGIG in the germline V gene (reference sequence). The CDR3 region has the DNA TGTGCCTGGAGTGTATTGGGACAGGGCAATGAAAAACTGTTTTTT. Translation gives CAWSVLGQGNEKLFF.